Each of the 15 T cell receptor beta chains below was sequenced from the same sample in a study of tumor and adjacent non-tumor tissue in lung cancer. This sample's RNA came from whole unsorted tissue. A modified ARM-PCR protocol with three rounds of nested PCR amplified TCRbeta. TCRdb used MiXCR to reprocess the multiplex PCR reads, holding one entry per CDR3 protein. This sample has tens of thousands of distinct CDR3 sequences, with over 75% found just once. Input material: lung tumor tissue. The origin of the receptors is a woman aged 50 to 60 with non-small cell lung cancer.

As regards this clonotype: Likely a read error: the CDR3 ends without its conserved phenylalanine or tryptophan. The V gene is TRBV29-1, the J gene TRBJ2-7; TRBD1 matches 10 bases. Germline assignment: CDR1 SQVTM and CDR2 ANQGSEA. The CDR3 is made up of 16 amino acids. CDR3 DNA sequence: TGCGGCGTTGAACCCCACGGGACAGGGGATACTAGGGAGCAGTACTTA. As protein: CGVEPHGTGDTREQYL.

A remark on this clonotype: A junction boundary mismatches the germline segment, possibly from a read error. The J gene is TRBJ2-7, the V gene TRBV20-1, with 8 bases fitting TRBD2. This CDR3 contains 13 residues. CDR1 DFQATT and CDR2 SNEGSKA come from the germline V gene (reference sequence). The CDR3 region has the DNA TGCAGTGCTAGAGGGGCGGGAGGATTTGTGCAGCACTTC. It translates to CSARGAGGFVQHF.

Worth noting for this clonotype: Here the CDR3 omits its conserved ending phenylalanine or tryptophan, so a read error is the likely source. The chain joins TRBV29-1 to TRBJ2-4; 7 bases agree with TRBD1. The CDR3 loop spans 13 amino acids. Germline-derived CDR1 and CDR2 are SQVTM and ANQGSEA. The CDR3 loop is CSALQGAKNIQYL. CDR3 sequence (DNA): TGCAGTGCTCTACAGGGGGCCAAAAACATTCAGTACTTA.

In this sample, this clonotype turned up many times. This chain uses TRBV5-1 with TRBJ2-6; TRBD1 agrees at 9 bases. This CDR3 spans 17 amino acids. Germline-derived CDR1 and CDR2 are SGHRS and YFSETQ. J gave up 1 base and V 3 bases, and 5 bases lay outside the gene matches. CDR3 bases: TGCGCCAGCAGCTCCATTGGGACAGGGTCTGGGGCCAACGTCCTGACTTTC. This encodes CASSSIGTGSGANVLTF.

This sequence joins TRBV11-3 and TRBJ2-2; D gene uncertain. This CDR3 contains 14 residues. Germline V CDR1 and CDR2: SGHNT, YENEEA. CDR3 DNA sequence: TGTGACAATAGCTCTCACCGAAACTCTGGGGAGCTGTTTTTT. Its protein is CDNSSHRNSGELFF.

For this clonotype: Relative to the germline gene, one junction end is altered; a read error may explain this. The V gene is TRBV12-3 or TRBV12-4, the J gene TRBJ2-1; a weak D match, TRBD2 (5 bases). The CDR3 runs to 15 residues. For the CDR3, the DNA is TGTGCCAGCAGTTTAAACGGACTCACCTGCAATGAGCAGCTCTTC. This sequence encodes CASSLNGLTCNEQLF.

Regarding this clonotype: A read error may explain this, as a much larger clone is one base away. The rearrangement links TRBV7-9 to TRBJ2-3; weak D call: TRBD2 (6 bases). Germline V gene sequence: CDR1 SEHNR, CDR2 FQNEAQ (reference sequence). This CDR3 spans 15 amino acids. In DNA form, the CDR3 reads TGTACCAGCAGCTTAGGCGGAGGGAGCACAGATACGCAGTATTTT. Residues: CTSSLGGGSTDTQYF. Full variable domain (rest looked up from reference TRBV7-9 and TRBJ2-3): DTGVSQNPRHKITKRGQNVTFRCDPISEHNRLYWYRQTLGQGPEFLTYFQNEAQLEKSRLLSDRFSAERPKGSFSTLEIQRTEQGDSAMYLCTSSLGGGSTDTQYFGPGTRLTVL.

CDR3 sequence (DNA): TGTGCCAGCAGCATTGGGACTAGCGGGACCAACTGGTACTTC. It codes for CASSIGTSGTNWYF. The rearrangement joins TRBV11-2 to TRBJ2-5, with 13 bases matching TRBD2. After removal of 5 bases from V and 13 bases from J, the junction contained 10 bases not matched to a gene. The CDR3 spans 14 residues. CDR1 and CDR2 from the germline V gene are SGHAT and FQNNGV.

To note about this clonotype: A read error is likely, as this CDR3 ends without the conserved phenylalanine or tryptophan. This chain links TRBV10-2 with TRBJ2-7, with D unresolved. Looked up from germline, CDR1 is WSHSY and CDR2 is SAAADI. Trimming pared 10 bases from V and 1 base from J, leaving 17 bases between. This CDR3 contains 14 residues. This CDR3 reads CATRDTHSSYEQYL. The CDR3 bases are TGCGCCACCCGAGACACACATTCATCCTACGAGCAGTACCTC.

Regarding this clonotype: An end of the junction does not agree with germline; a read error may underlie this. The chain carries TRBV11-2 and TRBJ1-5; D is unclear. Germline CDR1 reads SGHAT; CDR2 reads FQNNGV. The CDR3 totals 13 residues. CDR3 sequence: CTSSPNGYQPRYF. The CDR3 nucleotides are TGTACCAGCAGCCCGAACGGCTATCAGCCCCGGTATTTT.

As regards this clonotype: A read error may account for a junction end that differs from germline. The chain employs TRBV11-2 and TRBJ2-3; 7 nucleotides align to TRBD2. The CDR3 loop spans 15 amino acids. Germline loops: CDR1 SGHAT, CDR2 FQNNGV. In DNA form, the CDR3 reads TGTGCCAGCAGCTTAGGGGGGGGGTCCCCAGATACACAGTTTTTT. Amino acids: CASSLGGGSPDTQFF.

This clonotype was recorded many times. The CDR3 DNA reads as TGCGCCAGCCAATCGGCGGGTAACACCGGGGAGCTGTTTTTT. It yields the protein CASQSAGNTGELFF. The V and J genes are TRBV5-1 and TRBJ2-2, with D maybe TRBD2 (5 bases). Trimming removed 7 bases at V and 2 bases at J, with 12 bases between. This CDR3 has 14 residues. CDR1 is SGHRS, CDR2 YFSETQ, per germline.

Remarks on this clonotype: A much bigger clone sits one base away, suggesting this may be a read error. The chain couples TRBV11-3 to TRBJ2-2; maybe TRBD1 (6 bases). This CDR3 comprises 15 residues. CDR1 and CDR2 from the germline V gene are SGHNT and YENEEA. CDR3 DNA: TGTACCAGCAGCTTGTCCCCCAGGGGCGATGCGGAGCTGTTTTTT. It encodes CTSSLSPRGDAELFF.

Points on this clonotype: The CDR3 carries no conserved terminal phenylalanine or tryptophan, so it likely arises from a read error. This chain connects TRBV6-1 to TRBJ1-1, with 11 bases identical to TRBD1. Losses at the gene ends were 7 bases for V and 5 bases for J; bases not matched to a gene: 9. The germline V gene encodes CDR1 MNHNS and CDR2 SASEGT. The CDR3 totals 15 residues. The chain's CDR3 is CASNGQGAGNTEAFI. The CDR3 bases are TGTGCCAGCAATGGACAGGGGGCCGGGAATACTGAAGCTTTCATT.

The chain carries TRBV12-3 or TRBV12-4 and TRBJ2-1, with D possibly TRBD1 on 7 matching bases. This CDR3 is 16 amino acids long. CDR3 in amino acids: CASFPGGQNLIKEQFF. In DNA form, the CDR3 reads TGTGCTAGCTTCCCCGGGGGACAGAACTTGATTAAAGAGCAGTTCTTC.